The rows below give T cell receptor beta chains drawn from one sample of a study of beta chain features in type 1 diabetes. Libraries were prepared by immunoSEQ multiplex PCR; TCRdb keeps only in-frame clonotypes and omits some of them. The sample records 600,000 to 700,000 clones, around 11% being singletons. The sequencing sample was made of naive CD4+ T cells from blood. The receptors derive from a young man with type 1 diabetes. Each CDR3 is given with its conserved first and last residue.

TRBV7-2	TRBJ1-2	12	CASSLTNYGYTF
TRBV5-1	TRBJ2-3	16	CASSRLAGVSTDTQYF
TRBV28	TRBJ1-6	15	CASSLLQGPESPLHF
TRBV12-5	TRBJ1-1	13	CASGRRMNTEAFF
TRBV7-9	TRBJ2-1	14	CASSLRTGDNEQFF
TRBV11-3	TRBJ2-1	15	CASSLIGGGSNEQFF
TRBV14	TRBJ1-3	13	CASSLAGGNTIYF
TRBV6-5	TRBJ2-2	13	CASGAPGTGELFF
TRBV7-2	TRBJ2-3	16	CASSSRQGSSTDTQYF
TRBV14	TRBJ2-7	14	CASSQEAGDYEQYF
TRBV6-5	TRBJ1-5	14	CASSYSAGAQPQHF
TRBV5-4	TRBJ1-1	15	CASSRAGRGDTEAFF
TRBV19	TRBJ1-1	16	CASSRGRGSLNTEAFF
TRBV29-1	TRBJ2-7	13	CSVGTGSYREQYF
TRBV19	TRBJ1-1	17	CASRDQQGIVINTEAFF
TRBV30	TRBJ1-2	12	CAWSEGRYGYTF
TRBV7-2	TRBJ1-3	15	CASSVGRSSGNTIYF
TRBV9	TRBJ2-3	15	CASSSRGGSTDTQYF